Listed here are 21 T cell receptor beta chains from one sample, sequenced in a study of blood T cells in healthy people across ages. Primed by a sample-barcoded 5' primer and a J-beta primer mix, a second PCR proceeded for 7 to 11 cycles. TCRdb itself ran the 5' RACE reads through MiXCR, one entry per CDR3 protein. The profile shows approximately 360,000 distinct CDR3 sequences, roughly half of them singletons. The sequenced material came from blood. Receptors were obtained from a man in his sixties in good health.

This clonotype came up many times. The J gene is TRBJ1-1, the V gene TRBV12-3 or TRBV12-4; 8 bases are a match to TRBD1. This CDR3 is built from 13 residues. Trimming took 7 bases from V and 4 from J; bases not matched to a gene: 5. This CDR3 is CASTSGGITEAFF. The CDR3 DNA reads TGTGCCAGCACCTCAGGGGGCATCACTGAAGCTTTCTTT.

The rearrangement links TRBV29-1 to TRBJ1-2; 8 bases match TRBD1. V gave up 4 bases and J gave up 6 bases; unmatched junction bases: 7. The CDR3 has 13 residues. CDR1 is SQVTM and CDR2 is ANQGSEA in the germline V gene. The CDR3 sequence is CSVAGQGVDGYTF. The DNA of the CDR3 is TGCAGCGTTGCAGGACAGGGAGTAGATGGCTACACCTTC.

The chain links TRBV18 to TRBJ2-1, with TRBD2 matching 13 bases. The CDR3 loop spans 15 amino acids. The ends lost 5 bases at V and 6 bases at J; junction bases unmatched: 4. Germline loops: CDR1 KGHSH, CDR2 LQKENI. In nucleotides, the CDR3 is TGTGCCAGCTCAGCCACTAGCGGGAGGGCCAATGAGCAGTTCTTC. Its translation: CASSATSGRANEQFF.

In DNA form, the CDR3 reads TGCGCCAGCAGCTTGTATCAGGGGGAGGAAGAGACCCAGTACTTC. Translating gives CASSLYQGEEETQYF. The rearrangement joins TRBV5-1 to TRBJ2-7, with D possibly matching TRBD1 (7 bases). The closer fit of TRBJ2-5 to the DNA end suggests the J call may be wrong. The CDR3 covers 15 residues. CDR1 and CDR2 (germline): SGHRS, YFSETQ.

The chain is built from TRBV5-1 and TRBJ2-3; the match to TRBD2 covers 10 bases. Germline V gene sequence: CDR1 SGHRS, CDR2 YFSETQ. The CDR3 has 16 amino acids. Trimming cost V 9 bases and J 0 bases; bases outside gene matches: 10. CDR3 region: CATQPSGGSSTDTQYF. CDR3 bases: TGCGCCACCCAGCCTAGCGGGGGATCTAGCACAGATACGCAGTATTTT.

The chain couples TRBV10-3 to TRBJ2-7, with unresolved D. The CDR3 contains 15 residues. V lost 2 bases to trimming and J lost 5 bases, with 16 bases between them. The germline V gene has CDR1 ENHRY and CDR2 SYGVKD. The CDR3 coding sequence is TGTGCCATCAGTGAGATCGCAGGTCCGCAGGACGAGCAGTACTTC. This sequence encodes CAISEIAGPQDEQYF.

There are a few counts of this clonotype. The chain recombines TRBV2 with TRBJ2-7; 7 bases map to TRBD1. CDR1 is SNHLY and CDR2 is FYNNEI in the germline V gene. This CDR3 contains 14 residues. With 10 bases clipped from V and 3 bases from J, the junction kept 12 bases outside the gene matches. The DNA for the CDR3 is TGTGCCACCCGAGACCCGGGACAGTTCTACGAGCAGTACTTC. It translates to CATRDPGQFYEQYF.

The CDR3 DNA is TGTGCCAGCTCTCCGGGACAGGGAATAGATACGCAGTATTTT. Residues: CASSPGQGIDTQYF. The chain has TRBV7-9 and TRBJ2-3, with TRBD1 identical over 9 bases. J gave up 5 bases and V 8 bases, and 8 bases lay outside the gene matches. This CDR3 has 14 amino acids. CDR1 and CDR2 from the germline V gene are SEHNR and FQNEAQ (reference sequence). Looking up the rest from reference TRBV7-9 and TRBJ2-3 gives the full variable domain: DTGVSQNPRHKITKRGQNVTFRCDPISEHNRLYWYRQTLGQGPEFLTYFQNEAQLEKSRLLSDRFSAERPKGSFSTLEIQRTEQGDSAMYLCASSPGQGIDTQYFGPGTRLTVL.

This clonotype was detected a few times. The J gene is TRBJ2-3, the V gene TRBV7-2, with 7 nucleotides matching TRBD2. CDR1 is SGHTA, CDR2 FQGNSA, per germline. Germline trimming cut 6 bases from V and 7 bases from J; bases unmatched to any gene: 13. The length of the CDR3 is 15 residues. CDR3 nucleotides: TGTGCCAGCAGGACCCCAGGCGCAGCGGGGCATACGCAGTATTTT. This sequence encodes CASRTPGAAGHTQYF.

This chain uses TRBV18 with TRBJ2-7; D remains unclear. The length of the CDR3 is 14 residues. Per germline, CDR1 KGHSH and CDR2 LQKENI. V gave up 3 bases and J gave up 1 base, with 10 bases separating them. Written as DNA, the CDR3 is TGTGCCAGCTCACCCCCACAGTCTTCCTACGAGCAGTACTTC. This gives the protein CASSPPQSSYEQYF. Full variable domain (missing parts from reference TRBV18 and TRBJ2-7): NAGVMQNPRHLVRRRGQEARLRCSPMKGHSHVYWYRQLPEEGLKFMVYLQKENIIDESGMPKERFSAEFPKEGPSILRIQQVVRGDSAAYFCASSPPQSSYEQYFGPGTRLTVT.

CDR3 in DNA: TGTGCCAGCAGTTGGACAGGGGCACTCACAGATACGCAGTATTTT. Protein product: CASSWTGALTDTQYF. This chain links TRBV2 with TRBJ2-3, with 9 bases that match TRBD1. The CDR3 runs 15 residues. J lost 2 bases, V lost 5 bases, and 5 bases had no gene match. Germline V gene data show CDR1 as SNHLY and CDR2 as FYNNEI.

V gene TRBV7-8 combines with J gene TRBJ1-1; 7 bases line up with TRBD1. V was pared by 5 bases and J by 5 bases, with 14 bases of the junction left unmatched. This CDR3 comprises 16 residues. Germline V gene sequence: CDR1 SGHVS, CDR2 FQNEAQ. DNA of the CDR3: TGTGCCAGCAGCCCCAGGGGGGGGGGGATGGGGACTGAAGCTTTCTTT. Protein product: CASSPRGGGMGTEAFF.

The J gene is TRBJ2-5, the V gene TRBV20-1; D is undetermined. Germline loops: CDR1 DFQATT, CDR2 SNEGSKA (reference sequence). V gave up 3 bases and J gave up 4 bases, with 12 bases separating them. The CDR3 has 13 residues. CDR3 sequence (DNA): TGCAGTGCTAGTTTTCCCTTAGGAGAGACCCAGTACTTC. Translation: CSASFPLGETQYF.

The J gene is TRBJ2-3, the V gene TRBV20-1, with TRBD1 as a possible D gene (6 bases). Germline CDR1 is DFQATT and CDR2 is SNEGSKA (reference sequence). The CDR3 runs to 15 residues. V shed 3 bases and J shed 4 bases, with 17 bases lying between them. CDR3 residues: CSASTLNQGSDTQYF. Here the CDR3 DNA reads TGCAGTGCTAGTACCCTAAACCAGGGGTCAGATACGCAGTATTTT.

This clonotype has just a few counts. J is TRBJ1-2 and V is TRBV7-2, with 7 bases matching TRBD1. Germline CDR1 reads SGHTA; CDR2 reads FQGNSA. The CDR3 totals 15 residues. Trimming removed 5 bases from V and 1 base from J; junction bases left unmatched: 7. CDR3 residues: CASSPEGAVNYGYTF. Written as DNA, the CDR3 is TGTGCCAGCAGCCCCGAGGGGGCCGTTAACTATGGCTACACCTTC.

The CDR3 DNA sequence: TGTGCCAGCGTTGTCGTCGGGACACCGGTACGAGAGCAGTACTTC. Protein product: CASVVVGTPVREQYF. The chain links TRBV2 to TRBJ2-7; perhaps TRBD1 as D (6 bases). Trimming took off 8 bases at V and 7 bases at J, with 24 bases between the two ends. The CDR3 spans 15 residues. CDR1 is SNHLY and CDR2 is FYNNEI in the germline V gene.

The rearrangement joins TRBV11-3 to TRBJ2-3; TRBD2 agrees at 10 bases. The CDR3 has 17 residues. Germline V gene sequence: CDR1 SGHNT, CDR2 YENEEA. The V gene end was trimmed by 5 bases and the J gene end by 2 bases; junction bases not matched to a gene: 10. The CDR3 is CASSRGASGGATDTQYF. CDR3 DNA: TGTGCCAGCAGCCGAGGGGCGAGCGGGGGGGCCACAGATACGCAGTATTTT. The whole variable domain, filled in from reference TRBV11-3 and TRBJ2-3, reads EAGVVQSPRYKIIEKKQPVAFWCNPISGHNTLYWYLQNLGQGPELLIRYENEEAVDDSQLPKDRFSAERLKGVDSTLKIQPAELGDSAVYLCASSRGASGGATDTQYFGPGTRLTVL.

This chain joins TRBV2 and TRBJ2-7, with TRBD1 matching over 7 bases. This CDR3 comprises 12 residues. J was trimmed by 7 bases and V by 7 bases; bases with no gene match: 7. Per germline, CDR1 SNHLY and CDR2 FYNNEI. The CDR3 bases are TGTGCCAGCACTCAAGGGGGCAATGAGCAGTACTTC. Its translation is CASTQGGNEQYF.

This clonotype was recorded once. This may stem from a read error, because a much larger clone lies one nucleotide away. DNA of the CDR3: TGTGCCAGCAGCTTCGACTCCTACGAGCAGTACTTC. Its translation: CASSFDSYEQYF. This chain links TRBV5-4 with TRBJ2-5; D unclear. The tail of the sequence fits TRBJ2-7 better, so the J call may be wrong. Germline CDR1 reads SGHNT; CDR2 reads YYREEE (reference sequence). The CDR3 runs 12 residues.

With regard to this clonotype: A much larger clone differs from this one at a single base, so this may be a read error. The chain combines TRBV21-1 with TRBJ2-1; TRBD2, the D gene given by the table, was not confirmed from the DNA. TRBV21-1 is a pseudogene. This CDR3 is 14 amino acids long. In DNA, the CDR3 is TGTGCCAGCACCCCGGTACTAGAATGTTATGAGCAGTTCTTC. It yields the protein CASTPVLECYEQFF.

This rearrangement joins TRBV30 to TRBJ2-7, with 8 bases lining up with TRBD1. Trimming cost V 7 bases and J 7 bases; bases outside gene matches: 15. The CDR3 contains 14 residues. Germline CDR1 reads GTSNPN; CDR2 reads SVGIG (reference sequence). The CDR3 DNA reads TGTGCCTTCAGGACAGGAAACTACAGGGGGGAGCAGTACTTC. Its protein is CAFRTGNYRGEQYF.